Listed here are 26 T cell receptor beta chains from one sample, sequenced in a study of identifying expanded T cells in peripheral blood (dated by TCRdb to between 2017 and 2020). The library was prepared using the immunoSEQ multiplex PCR assay. Drawn from immuneACCESS, this table holds only the in-frame rearrangements with V and J called that TCRdb kept. Clones are partly lost; checked studies trace under half to an unresolved V gene and leave the rest unexplained. In this sample the table shows over 100,000 clones, about 88% of which occur a single time. The top ten clonotypes cover 7.5% to 10% of the sample. Sequencing was performed on blood. Every receptor here comes from a person aged 18-70 years in good health.

V and J are TRBV6-4 and TRBJ2-1; either TRBD1 or TRBD2 may supply D (6 bases each). With 3 bases removed from V and 10 bases from J, the gap between germline ends came to 13 bases. This CDR3 has 13 residues. Germline CDR1 MRHNA, CDR2 SNTAGT. This CDR3 is CASSERLGGEQFF. Written as DNA, the CDR3 is TGTGCCAGCAGTGAACGACTAGGGGGAGAGCAGTTCTTC.

The V and J genes are TRBV4-2 and TRBJ2-3; D not resolved. Trimming left V 3 bases short and J 0 bases short, with 10 bases between. The CDR3 is 15 residues long. Germline values: CDR1 LGHNA, CDR2 YNFKEQ. The DNA for the CDR3 is TGTGCCAGCAGCCACGGCACAGCTAGCACAGATACGCAGTATTTT. Translated, it gives CASSHGTASTDTQYF.

CDR3 bases: TGTGCCAGCAGCTCGGGACACTCGAACTATGGCTACACCTTC. Protein sequence: CASSSGHSNYGYTF. The rearrangement joins TRBV7-8 to TRBJ1-2; possible D gene TRBD1, 6 bases. The CDR3 length is 14 residues. Trimming cost V 4 bases and J 2 bases, with 11 bases left between them. CDR1 is SGHVS and CDR2 is FQNEAQ in the germline V gene.

The chain links TRBV6-1 to TRBJ2-1, with 7 positions matching TRBD1. The CDR3 extends over 14 amino acids. Germline trimming cut 7 bases from V and 5 bases from J; bases unmatched to any gene: 8. Germline V gene lookup returns CDR1 MNHNS and CDR2 SASEGT. The DNA of the CDR3 is TGTGCCAGCACTTTTCAGGGGGTAGACAATGAGCAGTTCTTC. Its protein product is CASTFQGVDNEQFF.

This sequence joins TRBV28 and TRBJ1-2; weak D call: TRBD1 (5 bases). Trimming pared 4 bases from V and 3 bases from J, leaving 15 bases between. Per the germline V gene, CDR1 is MDHEN and CDR2 is SYDVKM. This CDR3 has 15 amino acids. The CDR3 is CASSSPTGTDYGYTF. As DNA, the CDR3 is TGTGCCAGCAGTTCTCCTACCGGGACCGACTATGGCTACACCTTC.

The V and J genes are TRBV5-1 and TRBJ1-1, with D uncertain. Germline loops: CDR1 SGHRS, CDR2 YFSETQ. V was pared by 4 bases and J by 1 base, with 11 bases between. The CDR3 runs to 14 residues. The CDR3 coding sequence is TGCGCCAGCAGCCAAACACCGGAGAACACTGAAGCTTTCTTT. Translating it yields CASSQTPENTEAFF.

The V gene is TRBV4-1, the J gene TRBJ2-1; the D gene is possibly TRBD2 (5 bases). V was clipped by 3 bases and J by 8 bases, with 14 bases between them. Germline V CDR1 and CDR2: MGHRA, YSYEKL. This CDR3 comprises 14 residues. The CDR3 DNA reads TGCGCCAGCAGCCATGAGGGAATTTTCTATGAGCAGTTCTTC. Protein: CASSHEGIFYEQFF.

The chain couples TRBV19 to TRBJ2-5, with D hard to call. V dropped 8 bases and J dropped 7 bases, with 17 bases sitting between them. CDR3 length: 13 residues. Germline loops: CDR1 LNHDA, CDR2 SQIVND (reference sequence). CDR3 residues: CASRTTPMGTQYF. The CDR3 bases are TGTGCCAGTCGCACGACCCCTATGGGGACCCAGTACTTC.

This chain connects TRBV11-3 to TRBJ2-7; D uncertain. The germline CDR1 and CDR2 sequences are SGHNT and YENEEA. V was shortened by 1 base and J by 4 bases, with 11 bases between the two germline ends. The CDR3 covers 14 residues. The CDR3, as DNA: TGTGCCAGCAGCTTAGGGTGGCCAGAGTACGAGCAGTACTTC. This codes for CASSLGWPEYEQYF.

The chain links TRBV5-1 to TRBJ2-5; the D is unclear. Germline V gene lookup returns CDR1 SGHRS and CDR2 YFSETQ. The CDR3 covers 13 residues. The V and J ends lost 4 bases and 2 bases respectively, with 9 bases between them. CDR3 nucleotide sequence: TGCGCCAGCAGCCCCGACGCTCAAGAGACCCAGTACTTC. Protein sequence: CASSPDAQETQYF.

V is TRBV5-5 and J is TRBJ2-7, with TRBD2 matching over 14 bases. Germline V gene lookup returns CDR1 SGHKS and CDR2 YYEKEE (reference sequence). V was clipped by 0 bases and J by 5 bases; unmatched bases: 4. This CDR3 comprises 16 residues. This CDR3 reads CASSLGTSGRTNEQYF. For the CDR3, the DNA is TGTGCCAGCAGCTTGGGGACTAGCGGGAGGACCAACGAGCAGTACTTC.

The chain employs TRBV18 and TRBJ1-4, with 8 bases matching TRBD1. CDR3 length: 13 residues. Germline values: CDR1 KGHSH, CDR2 LQKENI. V shed 7 bases and J 7 bases; nucleotides not matched to a gene: 5. The CDR3 loop is CASFQGAGEKLFF. The CDR3 nucleotides read TGTGCCAGCTTTCAGGGGGCCGGTGAAAAACTGTTTTTT.

The V call is TRBV5-6, the J call TRBJ2-7; 9 nucleotides align to TRBD1. CDR1 and CDR2 from the germline V gene are SGHDT and YYEEEE. V was pared by 6 bases and J by 4 bases, with 8 bases of the junction left unmatched. The CDR3 has 14 residues. The CDR3 nucleotides are TGTGCCAGCATGCCGGGGGACAGGGAGTACGAGCAGTACTTC. Translated: CASMPGDREYEQYF.

The sample holds one count of this clone. Germline and junction disagree at one end, which may indicate a read error. This chain connects TRBV2 to TRBJ2-7; the D is unclear. Germline V gene sequence: CDR1 SNHLY, CDR2 FYNNEI. The CDR3 extends over 12 amino acids. CDR3 residues: CASSDLERPAHF. CDR3 coding DNA: TGTGCCAGCAGTGATCTCGAACGCCCGGCTCACTTC.

V usage is TRBV7-9 and J usage is TRBJ2-7, with TRBD2 matching 10 bases. CDR1 is SEHNR, CDR2 FQNEAQ, per germline (reference sequence). The CDR3 is 16 residues long. Unmatched junction bases numbered 19, after V lost 8 bases and J lost 9 bases. CDR3 bases: TGTGCCAGCGCCTGGACAGGAGGACTAGCGGCCTTGGGGCAGTACTTC. As protein: CASAWTGGLAALGQYF.

The chain joins TRBV18 to TRBJ2-2; the D gene could be TRBD1 or TRBD2 (6 bases each). The CDR3 totals 15 residues. Trimming cost V 5 bases and J 6 bases, with 16 bases left between them. Germline CDR1 reads KGHSH; CDR2 reads LQKENI. CDR3 in DNA: TGTGCCAGCTCAGATCGAGGGGGGAATGCCGGGGAGCTGTTTTTT. It is translated as CASSDRGGNAGELFF.

The rearrangement uses TRBV10-3 and TRBJ2-3; D remains unclear. This CDR3 has 16 amino acids. With 0 bases removed from V and 3 bases from J, the gap between germline ends came to 13 bases. Germline values: CDR1 ENHRY, CDR2 SYGVKD. The CDR3 is CAISESTRVGTDTQYF. As DNA, the CDR3 is TGTGCCATCAGTGAGTCGACGAGAGTTGGGACAGATACGCAGTATTTT.

This clone was seen once. This chain uses TRBV27 with TRBJ2-1, with D possibly called TRBD1 or TRBD2 (6 bases each). The germline V gene encodes CDR1 MNHEY and CDR2 SMNVEV (reference sequence). V was pared by 11 bases and J by 13 bases, with 36 bases between. This CDR3 comprises 17 residues. CDR3 loop: CAPPIANRDKCGGNQFF. The CDR3, as DNA: TGTGCCCCTCCTATTGCGAATCGGGACAAATGTGGAGGGAACCAGTTCTTC.

The chain recombines TRBV10-3 with TRBJ1-2; D is perhaps TRBD1 (6 bases). Deletions cut 6 bases from V and 2 bases from J, with 13 bases between. This CDR3 region has 14 residues. Germline V gene sequence: CDR1 ENHRY, CDR2 SYGVKD. The CDR3: CAIRVTGTNYGYTF. The CDR3 coding sequence is TGTGCCATCAGGGTTACAGGGACCAACTATGGCTACACCTTC.

The V gene is TRBV5-5, the J gene TRBJ2-7, with 8 bases aligning to TRBD2. Unmatched junction bases numbered 5, after V lost 0 bases and J lost 6 bases. The CDR3 extends over 14 amino acids. Looked up from germline, CDR1 is SGHKS and CDR2 is YYEKEE (reference sequence). As DNA, the CDR3 is TGTGCCAGCAGCTTGGTACAGCGGGAGAGCGAGCAGTACTTC. Translating gives CASSLVQRESEQYF.

The genes are TRBV10-2 and TRBJ1-1; D ambiguous. CDR1 and CDR2 from the germline V gene are WSHSY and SAAADI. V gave up 4 bases and J gave up 2 bases, with 8 bases separating them. The CDR3 contains 13 residues. Written as DNA, the CDR3 is TGCGCCAGCAGTGTCGGCCCTAACACTGAAGCTTTCTTT. Its protein is CASSVGPNTEAFF.

The rearrangement links TRBV5-1 to TRBJ2-2, with TRBD1 matching 9 bases. Germline-derived CDR1 and CDR2 are SGHRS and YFSETQ. After removal of 4 bases from V and 1 base from J, the junction contained 8 bases not matched to a gene. The CDR3 contains 17 residues. CDR3 loop: CASSASQGAQNTGELFF. CDR3 nucleotide sequence: TGCGCCAGCAGCGCCTCACAGGGGGCACAGAACACCGGGGAGCTGTTTTTT.

Comment on this clone: The identical CDR3 is also encoded by other nucleotide sequences in the sample. The chain recombines TRBV7-9 with TRBJ2-7; a possible D gene is TRBD1 (6 bases). Per germline, CDR1 SEHNR and CDR2 FQNEAQ (reference sequence). This CDR3 is 14 amino acids long. Trimming removed 1 base from V and 4 bases from J, with 11 bases in between. CDR3: CASSLGAGVYEQYF. The CDR3 nucleotides are TGTGCCAGCAGCTTAGGTGCAGGGGTATACGAGCAGTACTTC. Variable domain in full (rest from reference TRBV7-9 and TRBJ2-7): DTGVSQNPRHKITKRGQNVTFRCDPISEHNRLYWYRQTLGQGPEFLTYFQNEAQLEKSRLLSDRFSAERPKGSFSTLEIQRTEQGDSAMYLCASSLGAGVYEQYFGPGTRLTVT.

This rearrangement joins TRBV6-6 to TRBJ2-7; TRBD2 aligns across 10 bases. In germline, CDR1 is MNHNY, CDR2 SVGAGI (reference sequence). The CDR3 runs 15 residues. V dropped 6 bases and J dropped 2; count of bases not matched to a gene: 7. CDR3 sequence: CASRSGTSAAYEQYF. The CDR3 DNA reads TGTGCCAGCAGATCCGGGACTAGCGCAGCCTACGAGCAGTACTTC.

This clone was seen a handful of times. This chain connects TRBV7-8 to TRBJ1-3; no clear D. The CDR3 length is 15 residues. The germline V gene has CDR1 SGHVS and CDR2 FQNEAQ. V lost 3 bases, J lost 0 bases, and 9 bases lay in between. CDR3 nucleotide sequence: TGTGCCAGCAGCTTCCCTTGGAGCTCTGGAAACACCATATATTTT. Amino acids: CASSFPWSSGNTIYF.

The chain is built from TRBV6-1 and TRBJ2-5; unclear D gene. The ends were cut back, 0 bases at V and 4 bases at J, with 12 bases in the middle. The CDR3 spans 15 residues. Germline assignment: CDR1 MNHNS and CDR2 SASEGT. Written as DNA, the CDR3 is TGTGCCAGCAGTGAAGCTTTAAATTTGGGAGAGACCCAGTACTTC. Its protein is CASSEALNLGETQYF.